Listed here are 15 T cell receptor beta chains from one sample, sequenced in a study of response to subunit inactivated influenza vaccine. MiXCR, run by TCRdb on the RT-PCR reads, gives a single entry per CDR3 protein. In the table there are more than 550,000 distinct CDR3 sequences, approximately 11% of which are singletons. The sample also formed part of further work on T cells expressing NK-cell markers. That paper adds: It was by 5'RACE template switching with UMIs that TCR beta cDNA was made.

The sample consisted of PBMCs from blood, taken on the day of vaccination. These receptors all stem from a middle-aged man who received an inactivated influenza vaccine.

The chain employs TRBV5-1 and TRBJ2-5, with TRBD2 as a possible D gene (6 bases). V lost 2 bases to trimming and J lost 3 bases, with 8 bases between them. Per germline, CDR1 SGHRS and CDR2 YFSETQ. The CDR3 consists of 13 residues. The CDR3 DNA sequence: TGCGCCAGCAGCTTCCCGGGGGAAGAGACCCAGTACTTC. This translates into CASSFPGEETQYF.

This chain uses TRBV6-2 or TRBV6-3 with TRBJ2-4; D uncertain. The V and J ends lost 10 bases and 7 bases respectively, with 11 bases between them. The CDR3 length is 11 residues. In germline, CDR1 is MNHEY, CDR2 SVGEGT. The CDR3 sequence: CATASVNIQYF. The DNA of the CDR3 is TGTGCCACCGCTTCAGTTAACATTCAGTACTTC.

This clonotype was recorded a few times. The chain uses TRBV5-5 and TRBJ2-3, with 11 bases identical to TRBD2. CDR3 length: 16 amino acids. Trimming cost V 4 bases and J 3 bases; bases outside gene matches: 7. CDR1 and CDR2 from the germline V gene are SGHKS and YYEKEE (reference sequence). CDR3 bases: TGTGCCAGCAGCCCAATGGGGACTAGCGGAACAGATACGCAGTATTTT. Residues: CASSPMGTSGTDTQYF. The complete variable domain, with remaining parts taken from reference TRBV5-5 and TRBJ2-3, reads DAGVTQSPTHLIKTRGQQVTLRCSPISGHKSVSWYQQVLGQGPQFIFQYYEKEERGRGNFPDRFSARQFPNYSSELNVNALLLGDSALYLCASSPMGTSGTDTQYFGPGTRLTVL.

This clonotype showed up just a few times. This rearrangement joins TRBV20-1 to TRBJ1-5, with D hard to call. The CDR3 consists of 17 residues. Trimming pared 0 bases from V and 5 bases from J, leaving 20 bases between. Germline-derived CDR1 and CDR2 are DFQATT and SNEGSKA (reference sequence). The CDR3 coding sequence is TGCAGTGCTAGAGATGGTGGCAGGACGATTGCGGATCAGCCCCAGCATTTT. As protein: CSARDGGRTIADQPQHF.

This clonotype came up a few times. V usage is TRBV12-3 or TRBV12-4 and J usage is TRBJ1-3; a possible D gene is TRBD1 (5 bases). V was clipped by 3 bases and J by 4 bases, with 13 bases between them. The length of the CDR3 is 15 residues. CDR3 region: CASSFFRVIGNTIYF. Written as DNA, the CDR3 is TGTGCCAGCAGTTTCTTCAGGGTTATCGGAAACACCATATATTTT.

This clonotype appeared a few times. The gene calls are TRBV27 and TRBJ2-3, with 10 bases that match TRBD2. Trimming removed 6 bases from V and 4 bases from J; junction bases left unmatched: 7. CDR3 length equals 15 residues. Per germline, CDR1 MNHEY and CDR2 SMNVEV (reference sequence). For the CDR3, the DNA is TGTGCCAGCAGGGTAGCGGGGGGCCCGTCAGATACGCAGTATTTT. Protein sequence: CASRVAGGPSDTQYF.

This clonotype has only a few counts. J is TRBJ2-2 and V is TRBV10-3; D uncertain. V was trimmed by 6 bases and J by 1 base, leaving 9 bases between them. This CDR3 has 14 residues. CDR1 and CDR2 (germline): ENHRY, SYGVKD. The CDR3 nucleotides read TGTGCCATCAGCGACCAAGAGAACACCGGGGAGCTGTTTTTT. Its protein product is CAISDQENTGELFF.

This rearrangement joins TRBV12-5 to TRBJ2-3; 13 positions match TRBD2. Per germline, CDR1 LGHNT and CDR2 FRNRAP. The junction had 12 bases not matched to a gene; V was cut back by 7 bases and J by 5 bases. The CDR3 contains 17 residues. Here the CDR3 DNA reads TGTGCTAGTGCCCAAACGTCCGGACTAGCGGGAGTAGATACGCAGTATTTT. Translating it yields CASAQTSGLAGVDTQYF.

This clonotype showed up just a few times. This sequence joins TRBV7-2 and TRBJ2-3; D is undetermined. This CDR3 is built from 13 residues. Trimming stripped 3 bases from V and 14 bases from J, with 18 bases between. Germline V gene sequence: CDR1 SGHTA, CDR2 FQGNSA. CDR3 in amino acids: CASSFTAIPGMYF. CDR3 DNA: TGTGCCAGCAGCTTTACAGCTATCCCAGGAATGTATTTT.

The V and J genes are TRBV5-1 and TRBJ1-1; 9 nucleotides agree with TRBD1. V trimming: 3 bases; J trimming: 11 bases; junction bases outside the gene matches: 8. The CDR3 has 13 amino acids. Germline V CDR1 and CDR2: SGHRS, YFSETQ. The CDR3 DNA reads TGCGCCAGCAGCTGGACAGGGGCGAGAGGCGCTTTCTTT. As protein: CASSWTGARGAFF.

The V and J genes are TRBV12-3 or TRBV12-4 and TRBJ1-1; 7 bases agree with TRBD1. The junction had 1 base not matched to a gene; V was cut back by 6 bases and J by 3 bases. CDR3 size: 12 residues. DNA of the CDR3: TGTGCCAGCAGCCAGGGGGACACTGAAGCTTTCTTT. Amino acid sequence: CASSQGDTEAFF.

This clonotype occurred many times. The chain carries TRBV12-3 or TRBV12-4 and TRBJ2-7; TRBD1 or TRBD2 may be the D gene (5 bases each). There are 15 residues in the CDR3. The V gene lost 6 bases and the J gene lost 0 bases, with 15 bases spanning the gap. CDR3 sequence (DNA): TGTGCCAGCAGCATGGGGGAAGCCAGCTCCTACGAGCAGTACTTC. Translation: CASSMGEASSYEQYF.

The chain joins TRBV28 to TRBJ2-2; tentatively, D is TRBD1 (6 bases). Germline V gene sequence: CDR1 MDHEN, CDR2 SYDVKM. The V gene lost 11 bases and the J gene lost 8 bases, with 15 bases spanning the gap. The CDR3 has 12 residues. In DNA form, the CDR3 reads TGTGCCTTAAACAAGGGGACAGGGGAGCTGTTTTTT. It encodes CALNKGTGELFF.

This clonotype was counted at least ten times. The genes are TRBV5-1 and TRBJ2-5; D uncertain. Looked up from germline, CDR1 is SGHRS and CDR2 is YFSETQ. There are 13 residues in the CDR3. Trimming removed 5 bases from V and 1 base from J, with 9 bases in between. DNA of the CDR3: TGCGCCAGCAGTGTAGGCACCCAAGAGACCCAGTACTTC. Protein sequence: CASSVGTQETQYF.

Only a few counts were recorded for this clonotype. The chain employs TRBV7-2 and TRBJ1-6; D gene unclear. Trimming cost V 4 bases and J 6 bases, with 7 bases left between them. CDR1 is SGHTA, CDR2 FQGNSA, per germline. This CDR3 spans 13 amino acids. The CDR3 sequence is CASSSTFNSPLHF. The CDR3 coding sequence is TGTGCCAGCAGCTCGACGTTTAATTCACCCCTCCACTTT.